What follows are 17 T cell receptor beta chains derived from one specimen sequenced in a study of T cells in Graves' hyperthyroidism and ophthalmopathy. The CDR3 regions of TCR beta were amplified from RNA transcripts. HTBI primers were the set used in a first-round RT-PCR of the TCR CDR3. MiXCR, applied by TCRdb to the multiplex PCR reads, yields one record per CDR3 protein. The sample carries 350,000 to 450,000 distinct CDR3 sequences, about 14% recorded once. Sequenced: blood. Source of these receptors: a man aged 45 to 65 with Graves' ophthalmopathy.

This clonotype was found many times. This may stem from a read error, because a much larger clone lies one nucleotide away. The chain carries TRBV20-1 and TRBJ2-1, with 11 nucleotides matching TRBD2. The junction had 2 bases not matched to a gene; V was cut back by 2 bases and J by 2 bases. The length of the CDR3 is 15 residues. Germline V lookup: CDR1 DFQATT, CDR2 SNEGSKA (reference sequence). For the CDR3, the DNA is TGCAGTGCTAGAACGACTAGCGGGACCTACAATGAGCAGTTCTTC. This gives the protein CSARTTSGTYNEQFF.

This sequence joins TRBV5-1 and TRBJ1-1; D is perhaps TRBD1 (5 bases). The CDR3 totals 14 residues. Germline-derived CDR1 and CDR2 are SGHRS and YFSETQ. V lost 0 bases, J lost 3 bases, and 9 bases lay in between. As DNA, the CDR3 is TGCGCCAGCAGCTTGGCCCTAGGGGACACTGAAGCTTTCTTT. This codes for CASSLALGDTEAFF. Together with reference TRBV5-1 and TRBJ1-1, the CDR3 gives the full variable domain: KAGVTQTPRYLIKTRGQQVTLSCSPISGHRSVSWYQQTPGQGLQFLFEYFSETQRNKGNFPGRFSGRQFSNSRSEMNVSTLELGDSALYLCASSLALGDTEAFFGQGTRLTVV.

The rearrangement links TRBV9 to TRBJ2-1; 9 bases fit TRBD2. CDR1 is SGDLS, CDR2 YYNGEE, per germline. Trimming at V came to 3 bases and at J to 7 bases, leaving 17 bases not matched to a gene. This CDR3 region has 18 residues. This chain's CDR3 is CASSGGGTSQQVWNEQFF. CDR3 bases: TGTGCCAGCAGCGGAGGGGGGACTAGCCAGCAGGTTTGGAATGAGCAGTTCTTC.

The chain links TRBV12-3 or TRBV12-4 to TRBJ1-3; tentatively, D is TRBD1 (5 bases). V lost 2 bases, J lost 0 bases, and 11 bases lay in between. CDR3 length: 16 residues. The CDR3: CASSLSGTFSGNTIYF. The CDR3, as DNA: TGTGCCAGCAGTTTAAGTGGGACCTTCTCTGGAAACACCATATATTTT.

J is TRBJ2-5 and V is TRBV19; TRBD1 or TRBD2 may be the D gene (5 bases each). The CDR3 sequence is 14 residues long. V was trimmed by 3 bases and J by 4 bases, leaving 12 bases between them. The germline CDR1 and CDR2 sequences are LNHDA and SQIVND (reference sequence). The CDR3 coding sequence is TGTGCCAGTAGTATTGGTGCAGGGACAGAGACCCAGTACTTC. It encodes CASSIGAGTETQYF. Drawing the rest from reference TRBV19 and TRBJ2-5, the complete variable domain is DGGITQSPKYLFRKEGQNVTLSCEQNLNHDAMYWYRQDPGQGLRLIYYSQIVNDFQKGDIAEGYSVSREKKESFPLTVTSAQKNPTAFYLCASSIGAGTETQYFGPGTRLLVL.

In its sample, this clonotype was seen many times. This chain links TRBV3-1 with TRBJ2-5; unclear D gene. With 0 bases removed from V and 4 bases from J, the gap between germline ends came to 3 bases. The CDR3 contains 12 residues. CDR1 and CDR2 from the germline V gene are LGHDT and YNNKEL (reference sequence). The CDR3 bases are TGTGCCAGCAGCCAAGATCGAGAGACCCAGTACTTC. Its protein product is CASSQDRETQYF.

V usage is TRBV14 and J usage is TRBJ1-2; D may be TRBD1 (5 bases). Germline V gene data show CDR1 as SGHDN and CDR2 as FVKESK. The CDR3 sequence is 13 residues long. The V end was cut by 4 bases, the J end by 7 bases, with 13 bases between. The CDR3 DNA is TGTGCCAGCAGCCTACAGGTTCCGGGTGGCTACACCTTC. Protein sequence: CASSLQVPGGYTF.

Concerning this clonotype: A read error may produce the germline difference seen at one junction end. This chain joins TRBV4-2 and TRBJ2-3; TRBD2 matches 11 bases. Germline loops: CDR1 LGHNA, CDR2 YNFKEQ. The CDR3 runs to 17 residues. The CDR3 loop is CASSQDQLAGGTDTQYF. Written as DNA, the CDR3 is TGTGCCAGCAGCCAAGATCAGCTAGCGGGAGGAACAGATACACAGTATTTT.

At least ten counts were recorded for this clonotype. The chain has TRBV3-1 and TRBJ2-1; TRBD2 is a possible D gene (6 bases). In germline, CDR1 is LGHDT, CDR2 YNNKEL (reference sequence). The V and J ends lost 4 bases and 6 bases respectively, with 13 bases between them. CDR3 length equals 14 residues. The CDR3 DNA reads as TGTGCCAGCAGCCTTGCTAGCGAGCGCAATGAGCAGTTCTTC. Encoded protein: CASSLASERNEQFF.

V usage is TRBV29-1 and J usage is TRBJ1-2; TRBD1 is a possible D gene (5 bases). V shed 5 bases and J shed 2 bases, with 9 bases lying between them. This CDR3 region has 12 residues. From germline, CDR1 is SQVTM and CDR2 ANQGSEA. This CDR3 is CSVSQENYGYTF. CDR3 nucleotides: TGCAGCGTTTCACAGGAGAACTATGGCTACACCTTC.

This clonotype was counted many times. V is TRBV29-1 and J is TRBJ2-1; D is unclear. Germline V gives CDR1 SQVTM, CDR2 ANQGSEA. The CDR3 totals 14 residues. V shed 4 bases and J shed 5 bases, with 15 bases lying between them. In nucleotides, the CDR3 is TGCAGCGTTGCGGTATTCGGCAGTGACAATGAGCAGTTCTTC. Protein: CSVAVFGSDNEQFF.

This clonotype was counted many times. CDR3 protein: CASKAGLGAAMNTEAFF. CDR3 DNA: TGCGCCAGCAAAGCAGGGTTGGGGGCGGCGATGAACACTGAAGCTTTCTTT. V gene TRBV5-1 combines with J gene TRBJ1-1; D is perhaps TRBD1 (6 bases). Germline CDR1 SGHRS, CDR2 YFSETQ. V dropped 6 bases and J dropped 0 bases, with 21 bases sitting between them. This CDR3 region has 17 residues.

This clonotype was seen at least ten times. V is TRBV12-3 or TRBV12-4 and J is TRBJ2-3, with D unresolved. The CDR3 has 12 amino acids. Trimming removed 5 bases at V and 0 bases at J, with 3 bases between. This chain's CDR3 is CASSTSTDTQYF. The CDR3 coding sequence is TGTGCCAGCAGTACTAGCACAGATACGCAGTATTTT.

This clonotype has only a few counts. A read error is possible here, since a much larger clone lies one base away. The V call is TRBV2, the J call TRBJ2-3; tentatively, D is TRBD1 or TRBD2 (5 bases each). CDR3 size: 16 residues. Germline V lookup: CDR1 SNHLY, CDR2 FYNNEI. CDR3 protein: CASSEGVQSSTDAQYF. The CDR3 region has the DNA TGTGCCAGCAGTGAGGGGGTTCAATCTAGCACAGATGCGCAGTATTTT.

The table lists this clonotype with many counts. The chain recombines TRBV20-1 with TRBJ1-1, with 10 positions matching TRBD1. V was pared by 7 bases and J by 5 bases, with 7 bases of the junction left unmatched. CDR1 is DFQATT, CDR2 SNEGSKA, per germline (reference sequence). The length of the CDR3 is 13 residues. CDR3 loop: CSELGQGKTEAFF. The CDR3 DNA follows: TGCAGTGAACTGGGACAGGGGAAGACTGAAGCTTTCTTT.

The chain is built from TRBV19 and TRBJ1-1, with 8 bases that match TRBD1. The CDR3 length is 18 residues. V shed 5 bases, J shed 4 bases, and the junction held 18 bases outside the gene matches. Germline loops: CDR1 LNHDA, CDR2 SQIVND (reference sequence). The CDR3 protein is CASSSKLAGGRGSTEAFF. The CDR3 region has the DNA TGTGCCAGTAGTTCGAAACTCGCAGGGGGCCGAGGGTCCACTGAAGCTTTCTTT.

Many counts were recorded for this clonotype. CDR3 DNA sequence: TGTGCCAGCAGCGTAGCCGGGACTAGCGGGAGGGGACAGGCAGATACGCAGTATTTT. Its translation is CASSVAGTSGRGQADTQYF. This chain links TRBV9 with TRBJ2-3; 16 nucleotides align to TRBD2. Germline trimming cut 0 bases from V and 4 bases from J; bases unmatched to any gene: 8. Germline values: CDR1 SGDLS, CDR2 YYNGEE. The CDR3 loop spans 19 amino acids.